The 27 T cell receptor beta chains below come from one sample, sequenced in a study of blood T cell repertoires in COVID-19. This table comes from immunoSEQ multiplex PCR, and its TCRdb copy is limited to in-frame clones, with some not included. The repertoire holds roughly 140,000 clones, with around 76% as singletons. Sequenced sample: peripheral blood. The source of these receptors is a man aged 55 to 69 with acute or convalescent COVID-19.

The chain employs TRBV2 and TRBJ2-7; D is possibly TRBD1 (6 bases). Per the germline V gene, CDR1 is SNHLY and CDR2 is FYNNEI. V was cut by 4 bases and J by 7 bases, with 8 bases left in between. This CDR3 has 11 residues. The CDR3 DNA sequence: TGTGCCAGCAGTGGGGACACTGAGCAGTACTTC. This encodes CASSGDTEQYF.

The rearrangement joins TRBV6-4 to TRBJ2-1, with 11 bases that match TRBD2. CDR1 MRHNA and CDR2 SNTAGT come from the germline V gene. V trimming: 2 bases; J trimming: 5 bases; junction bases outside the gene matches: 5. The CDR3 is 16 residues long. The CDR3 protein is CASSDPGTSGNNEQFF. In DNA, the CDR3 is TGTGCCAGCAGTGACCCTGGGACTAGCGGAAACAATGAGCAGTTCTTC.

The rearrangement uses TRBV19 and TRBJ1-1; possible D gene TRBD1, 5 bases. The length of the CDR3 is 15 residues. Per the germline V gene, CDR1 is LNHDA and CDR2 is SQIVND (reference sequence). Trimming took 3 bases from V and 1 from J, leaving 12 bases between them. Written as DNA, the CDR3 is TGTGCCAGTAGTATGGGGCAGGCCCGGAACACTGAAGCTTTCTTT. Its translation: CASSMGQARNTEAFF.

The rearrangement uses TRBV28 and TRBJ1-5; perhaps TRBD1 as D (5 bases). With 3 bases removed from V and 4 bases from J, the gap between germline ends came to 7 bases. Germline V CDR1 and CDR2: MDHEN, SYDVKM. The CDR3 has 13 residues. The CDR3 reads CASSFGGNQPQHF. The CDR3 DNA is TGTGCCAGCAGTTTCGGGGGAAATCAGCCCCAGCATTTT.

Details on this clone: One end of the junction is discordant with germline, which a read error may explain. This chain connects TRBV6-5 to TRBJ2-2; no clear D. The CDR3 is 13 residues long. Germline V gene data show CDR1 as MNHEY and CDR2 as SVGAGI. CDR3 in DNA: TGTGCCAGCAGTTACTCGAACAGCGGGGAGCTGTTTTTT. Protein: CASSYSNSGELFF.

The V call is TRBV15, the J call TRBJ2-2; 9 bases agree with TRBD1. Germline lookup yields CDR1 LNHNV and CDR2 YYDKDF (reference sequence). CDR3 length: 14 residues. Trimming removed 5 bases from V and 8 bases from J; junction bases left unmatched: 6. The CDR3 loop is CATSEQGATGELFF. CDR3 nucleotide sequence: TGTGCCACCAGCGAACAGGGGGCAACGGGGGAGCTGTTTTTT. The variable domain in full, completed from reference TRBV15 and TRBJ2-2, reads DAMVIQNPRYQVTQFGKPVTLSCSQTLNHNVMYWYQQKSSQAPKLLFHYYDKDFNNEADTPDNFQSRRPNTSFCFLDIRSPGLGDTAMYLCATSEQGATGELFFGEGSRLTVL.

V gene TRBV28 combines with J gene TRBJ1-1, with a tentative D call TRBD1 (5 bases). V was clipped by 5 bases and J by 0 bases, with 7 bases between them. This CDR3 has 13 residues. Germline CDR1 is MDHEN and CDR2 is SYDVKM. DNA of the CDR3: TGTGCCAGCAGTCGGACACTGAACACTGAAGCTTTCTTT. Protein: CASSRTLNTEAFF. Combining the CDR3 with reference TRBV28 and TRBJ1-1 gives the whole variable domain DVKVTQSSRYLVKRTGEKVFLECVQDMDHENMFWYRQDPGLGLRLIYFSYDVKMKEKGDIPEGYSVSREKKERFSLILESASTNQTSMYLCASSRTLNTEAFFGQGTRLTVV.

The chain joins TRBV6-5 to TRBJ1-3; 10 positions match TRBD1. The germline CDR1 and CDR2 sequences are MNHEY and SVGAGI. The CDR3 is 15 amino acids. Trimming at V came to 7 bases and at J to 4 bases, leaving 7 bases not matched to a gene. CDR3 loop: CASIRQGAPGNTIYF. CDR3 sequence (DNA): TGTGCCAGCATTCGACAGGGGGCACCGGGAAACACCATATATTTT.

The CDR3 DNA is TGTGCCAGCAGCGTAGCTCTAGAGAGCTCCTACAATGAGCAGTTCTTC. This encodes CASSVALESSYNEQFF. The gene calls are TRBV9 and TRBJ2-1; D unresolved. V was clipped by 0 bases and J by 0 bases, with 10 bases between them. There are 16 residues in the CDR3. Per the germline V gene, CDR1 is SGDLS and CDR2 is YYNGEE.

A few counts support this clone. The chain joins TRBV6-1 to TRBJ2-1, with 15 bases fitting TRBD2. The germline V gene encodes CDR1 MNHNS and CDR2 SASEGT. The CDR3 sequence is 18 residues long. V lost 5 bases, J lost 1 base, and 6 bases stayed unmatched. CDR3: CASSKDGLAGGSYNEQFF. The CDR3 bases are TGTGCCAGCAGTAAAGATGGACTAGCGGGAGGGTCCTACAATGAGCAGTTCTTC.

The CDR3 sequence: CASSPGNLAHEQYF. The CDR3 region has the DNA TGTGCCAGCAGCCCCGGGAATCTAGCTCACGAGCAGTACTTC. This sequence joins TRBV7-7 and TRBJ2-7; a possible D gene is TRBD2 (5 bases). Between the trimmed V and J ends, which lost 5 bases and 5 bases, there was a span of 16 bases. This CDR3 has 14 residues. Germline lookup yields CDR1 SSHAT and CDR2 FNYEAQ (reference sequence).

V gene TRBV27 combines with J gene TRBJ1-6; a weak D match, TRBD1 (5 bases). Germline assignment: CDR1 MNHEY and CDR2 SMNVEV (reference sequence). This CDR3 region has 15 residues. The V end lost 3 bases, the J end lost 6 bases, and 12 bases lay between the germline ends. The CDR3 sequence: CASSFADRPNSPLHF. In nucleotides, the CDR3 is TGTGCCAGCAGTTTTGCCGACAGACCTAATTCACCCCTCCACTTT.

This chain connects TRBV7-2 to TRBJ2-3, with 7 bases aligning to TRBD2. CDR1 SGHTA and CDR2 FQGNSA come from the germline V gene. V was pared by 0 bases and J by 2 bases, with 11 bases of the junction left unmatched. The CDR3 consists of 18 residues. The DNA of the CDR3 is TGTGCCAGCAGCTTAGCTAGCGGGTCCGCCACAAACACAGATACGCAGTATTTT. It translates to CASSLASGSATNTDTQYF.

This chain links TRBV19 with TRBJ1-2; 7 bases are a match to TRBD1. Germline values: CDR1 LNHDA, CDR2 SQIVND (reference sequence). V gave up 0 bases and J gave up 4 bases; unmatched junction bases: 8. The CDR3 covers 16 residues. DNA of the CDR3: TGTGCCAGTAGTATAGACCTGGGACAGAGGTTCTATGGCTACACCTTC. This gives the protein CASSIDLGQRFYGYTF. Supplemented by reference TRBV19 and TRBJ1-2, the full variable domain reads DGGITQSPKYLFRKEGQNVTLSCEQNLNHDAMYWYRQDPGQGLRLIYYSQIVNDFQKGDIAEGYSVSREKKESFPLTVTSAQKNPTAFYLCASSIDLGQRFYGYTFGSGTRLTVV.

This clone was counted a single time. V gene TRBV11-3 combines with J gene TRBJ2-2; 9 bases map to TRBD2. Germline V lookup: CDR1 SGHNT, CDR2 YENEEA. Trimming took 3 bases from V and 4 from J; bases not matched to a gene: 3. CDR3 size: 15 residues. CDR3 in amino acids: CASSFSGRITGELFF. CDR3 DNA sequence: TGTGCCAGCAGCTTCAGCGGGAGGATCACCGGGGAGCTGTTTTTT.

This clone has a handful of counts. The chain has TRBV7-9 and TRBJ1-2; no clear D gene. Trimming stripped 1 base from V and 4 bases from J, with 10 bases between. The CDR3 is 14 amino acids. CDR1 is SEHNR and CDR2 is FQNEAQ in the germline V gene (reference sequence). In DNA, the CDR3 is TGTGCCAGCAGCTTAGACCTGGCGGGCTATGGCTACACCTTC. Translation gives CASSLDLAGYGYTF. Complete variable domain (other parts from reference TRBV7-9 and TRBJ1-2): DTGVSQNPRHKITKRGQNVTFRCDPISEHNRLYWYRQTLGQGPEFLTYFQNEAQLEKSRLLSDRFSAERPKGSFSTLEIQRTEQGDSAMYLCASSLDLAGYGYTFGSGTRLTVV.

The J gene is TRBJ2-3, the V gene TRBV7-8, with 7 bases matching TRBD2. CDR1 and CDR2 from the germline V gene are SGHVS and FQNEAQ. The CDR3 totals 15 residues. V trimming: 4 bases; J trimming: 1 base; junction bases outside the gene matches: 5. The CDR3 reads CASSSWEGGTDTQYF. Here the CDR3 DNA reads TGTGCCAGCAGCTCGTGGGAGGGCGGCACAGATACGCAGTATTTT.

The chain combines TRBV28 with TRBJ2-7, with 9 bases matching TRBD1. V shed 8 bases and J 4 bases; nucleotides not matched to a gene: 9. This CDR3 is built from 14 residues. The germline gives CDR1 MDHEN, CDR2 SYDVKM. CDR3 residues: CASEEDRGMYEQYF. The CDR3 bases are TGTGCCAGCGAAGAGGACAGGGGTATGTACGAGCAGTACTTC.

CDR3 bases: TGTGCCAGCAGCCAAACAGGGGGCGCCAAAAACATTCAGTACTTC. Translation gives CASSQTGGAKNIQYF. The rearrangement links TRBV28 to TRBJ2-4; TRBD1 matches 9 bases. The CDR3 extends over 15 amino acids. Germline lookup yields CDR1 MDHEN and CDR2 SYDVKM. After removal of 6 bases from V and 1 base from J, the junction contained 4 bases not matched to a gene. The full variable domain, rest sourced from reference TRBV28 and TRBJ2-4, is DVKVTQSSRYLVKRTGEKVFLECVQDMDHENMFWYRQDPGLGLRLIYFSYDVKMKEKGDIPEGYSVSREKKERFSLILESASTNQTSMYLCASSQTGGAKNIQYFGAGTRLSVL.

The rearrangement joins TRBV7-6 to TRBJ1-1; D remains ambiguous. CDR3 length equals 16 residues. The V gene's germline CDR1 is SGHVS and CDR2 FNYEAQ. Trimming removed 0 bases at V and 1 base at J, with 12 bases between. The CDR3 region is CASSLAAGSPNTEAFF. Written as DNA, the CDR3 is TGTGCCAGCAGCTTAGCAGCGGGCAGTCCGAACACTGAAGCTTTCTTT. The full variable domain, in which reference TRBV7-6 and TRBJ1-1 provide the parts outside the CDR3, is GAGVSQSPRYKVTKRGQDVALRCDPISGHVSLYWYRQALGQGPEFLTYFNYEAQQDKSGLPNDRFSAERPEGSISTLTIQRTEQRDSAMYRCASSLAAGSPNTEAFFGQGTRLTVV.

The chain has TRBV10-1 and TRBJ2-1, with 10 bases lining up with TRBD2. With V trimmed by 3 bases and J by 8 bases, 7 bases remained unmatched. CDR3 size: 15 residues. Per the germline V gene, CDR1 is WNHNN and CDR2 is SYGVQD (reference sequence). The CDR3 bases are TGCGCCAGCAGTGATGGTGCTAGCGGGAGCCATGAGCAGTTCTTC. Translation gives CASSDGASGSHEQFF.

This clone was observed once. V gene TRBV6-1 combines with J gene TRBJ1-1; D perhaps matches TRBD1 (6 bases). Trimming stripped 5 bases from V and 2 bases from J, with 9 bases between. The CDR3 has 13 residues. CDR1 is MNHNS, CDR2 SASEGT, per germline. In nucleotides, the CDR3 is TGTGCCAGCAGTTTACAGGGAAACACTGAAGCTTTCTTT. It is translated as CASSLQGNTEAFF.

This chain links TRBV28 with TRBJ1-5, with D uncertain. V was clipped by 5 bases and J by 3 bases, with 14 bases between them. From germline, CDR1 is MDHEN and CDR2 SYDVKM. The CDR3 is 15 amino acids. The CDR3 reads CASSLDIDTNQPQHF. The CDR3 DNA reads as TGTGCCAGCAGTCTTGACATAGACACCAATCAGCCCCAGCATTTT. Combining the CDR3 with reference TRBV28 and TRBJ1-5 gives the whole variable domain DVKVTQSSRYLVKRTGEKVFLECVQDMDHENMFWYRQDPGLGLRLIYFSYDVKMKEKGDIPEGYSVSREKKERFSLILESASTNQTSMYLCASSLDIDTNQPQHFGDGTRLSIL.

The table lists this clone with a count of one. V is TRBV18 and J is TRBJ1-1; tentatively, D is TRBD1 (6 bases). V shed 6 bases and J shed 2 bases, with 16 bases lying between them. CDR1 is KGHSH and CDR2 is LQKENI in the germline V gene. The CDR3 is 15 residues long. CDR3 DNA sequence: TGTGCCAGCTCCAGCACCCAGGGGTTAAACACTGAAGCTTTCTTT. Residues: CASSSTQGLNTEAFF. The whole variable domain, remainder taken from reference TRBV18 and TRBJ1-1, is NAGVMQNPRHLVRRRGQEARLRCSPMKGHSHVYWYRQLPEEGLKFMVYLQKENIIDESGMPKERFSAEFPKEGPSILRIQQVVRGDSAAYFCASSSTQGLNTEAFFGQGTRLTVV.

The chain couples TRBV11-2 to TRBJ2-3; possibly TRBD2 for D (6 bases). Germline CDR1 reads SGHAT; CDR2 reads FQNNGV. CDR3 length equals 15 residues. V lost 3 bases and J 7 bases, leaving 17 bases between the germline ends. The CDR3 bases are TGTGCCAGCAGCTTGGGAGGCCGAATTGCTAATACGCAGTATTTT. Translated: CASSLGGRIANTQYF.

The rearrangement joins TRBV29-1 to TRBJ2-7; 9 bases fit TRBD1. Germline V gives CDR1 SQVTM, CDR2 ANQGSEA. After removal of 4 bases from V and 5 bases from J, the junction contained 12 bases not matched to a gene. This CDR3 region has 15 residues. CDR3 nucleotides: TGCAGCGTTGCCCTACTACAGGGGGCGTCAAACGAGCAGTACTTC. It translates to CSVALLQGASNEQYF.

The chain carries TRBV6-1 and TRBJ2-1; 8 nucleotides match TRBD2. Germline trimming cut 3 bases from V and 2 bases from J; bases unmatched to any gene: 3. CDR3 length equals 15 residues. Germline V gene lookup returns CDR1 MNHNS and CDR2 SASEGT. CDR3 residues: CASSDTSGAYNEQFF. CDR3 DNA: TGTGCCAGCAGTGACACTAGCGGAGCCTACAATGAGCAGTTCTTC.